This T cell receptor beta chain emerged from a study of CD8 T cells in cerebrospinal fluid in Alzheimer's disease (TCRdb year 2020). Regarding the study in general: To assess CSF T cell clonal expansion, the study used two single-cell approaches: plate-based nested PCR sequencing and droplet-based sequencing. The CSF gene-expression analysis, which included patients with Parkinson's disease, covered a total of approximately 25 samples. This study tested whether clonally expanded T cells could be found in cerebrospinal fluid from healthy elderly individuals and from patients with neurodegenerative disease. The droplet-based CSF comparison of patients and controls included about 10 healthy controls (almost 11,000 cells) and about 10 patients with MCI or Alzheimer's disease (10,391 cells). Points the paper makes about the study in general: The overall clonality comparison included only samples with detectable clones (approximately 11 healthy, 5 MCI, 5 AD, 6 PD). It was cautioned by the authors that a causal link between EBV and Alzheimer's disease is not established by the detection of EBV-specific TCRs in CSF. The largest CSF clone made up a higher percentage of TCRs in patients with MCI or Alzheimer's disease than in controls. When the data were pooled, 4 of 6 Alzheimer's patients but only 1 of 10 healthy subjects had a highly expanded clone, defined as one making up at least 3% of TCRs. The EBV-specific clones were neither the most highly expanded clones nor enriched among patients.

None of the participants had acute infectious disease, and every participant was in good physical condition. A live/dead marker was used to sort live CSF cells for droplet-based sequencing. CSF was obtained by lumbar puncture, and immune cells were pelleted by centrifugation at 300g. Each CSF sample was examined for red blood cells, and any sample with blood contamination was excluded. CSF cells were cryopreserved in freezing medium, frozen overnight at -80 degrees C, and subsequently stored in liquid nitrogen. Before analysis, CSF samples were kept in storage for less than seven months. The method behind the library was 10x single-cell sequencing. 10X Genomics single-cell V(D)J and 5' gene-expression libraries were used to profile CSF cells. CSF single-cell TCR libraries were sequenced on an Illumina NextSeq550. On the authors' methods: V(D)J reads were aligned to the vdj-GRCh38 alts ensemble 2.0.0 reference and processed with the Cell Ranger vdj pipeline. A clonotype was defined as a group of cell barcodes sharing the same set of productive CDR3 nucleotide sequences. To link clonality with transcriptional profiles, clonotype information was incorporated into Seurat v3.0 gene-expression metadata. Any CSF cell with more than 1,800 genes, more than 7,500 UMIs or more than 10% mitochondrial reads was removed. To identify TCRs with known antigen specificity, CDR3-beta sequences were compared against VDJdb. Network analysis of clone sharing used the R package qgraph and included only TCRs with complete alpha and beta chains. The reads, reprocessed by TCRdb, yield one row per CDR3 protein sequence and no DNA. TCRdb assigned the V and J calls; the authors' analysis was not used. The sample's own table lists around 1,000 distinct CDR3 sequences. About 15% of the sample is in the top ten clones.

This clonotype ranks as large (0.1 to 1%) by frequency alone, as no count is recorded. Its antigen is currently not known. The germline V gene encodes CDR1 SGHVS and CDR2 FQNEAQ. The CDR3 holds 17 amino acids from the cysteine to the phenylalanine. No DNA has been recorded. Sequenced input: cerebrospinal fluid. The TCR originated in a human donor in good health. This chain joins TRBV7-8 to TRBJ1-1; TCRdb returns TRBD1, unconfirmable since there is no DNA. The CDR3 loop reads CASSSGATGTMNTEAFF.